This TCR beta chain was documented in a study of identical twins. TCRdb redid the calling of the 5' RACE reads with MiXCR, one entry per CDR3 protein. The table includes hundreds of thousands of distinct CDR3 sequences, 21% detected once. The V gene lost 2 bases and the J gene lost 0 bases, with 11 bases spanning the gap. There are 16 residues in the CDR3. Germline assignment: CDR1 KGHDR and CDR2 SFDVKD. These data were likewise used in another study, on T cells expressing NK-cell markers.

The sequence derives from a woman aged 18-29 years in good health. The rearrangement links TRBV24-1 to TRBJ2-3; the D is unclear. Sample: PBMCs. This chain's CDR3 is CATSDSHSSSTDTQYF. Written as DNA, the CDR3 is TGTGCCACCAGTGATTCCCACAGTTCTAGCACAGATACGCAGTATTTT.